The rows below give T cell receptor beta chains drawn from one sample of a study of circulating and synovial CD4+ cells in juvenile arthritis. The data were produced by immunoSEQ multiplex PCR, yet TCRdb's version contains in-frame clones alone and is incomplete. The top ten hold around 0.63% of the sample, which has under 40,000 clones, about 95% seen once. What was sequenced was CD4+ T cells from blood. The origin of the receptors is a human donor with juvenile idiopathic arthritis. Both conserved end residues are part of each CDR3. The order of the fields is CDR3 DNA, CDR3 protein, clone size, V gene, J gene, D gene. The D gene is left open where the match is weak. Some rows have no size entry. The others give once, few or many, or a class for an expanded clone.

CDR3nt: TGTGCCAGCAGTACAGGGTCCTCTGGAAACACCATATATTTT
CDR3aa: CASSTGSSGNTIYF
abundance: .
v_gene: TRBV11-1
j_gene: TRBJ1-3
d_gene: .

CDR3nt: TGCGCCAGCAGCTTGGCCACCCCTCGGACAGTTAGGAGCTCCTACGAGCAGTACTTC
CDR3aa: CASSLATPRTVRSSYEQYF
abundance: .
v_gene: TRBV5-1
j_gene: TRBJ2-7
d_gene: .

CDR3nt: TGTGCCAGCAGCTTAGATATCGCGGGGAGAGGGACCGGGGAGCTGTTTTTT
CDR3aa: CASSLDIAGRGTGELFF
abundance: .
v_gene: TRBV7-9
j_gene: TRBJ2-2
d_gene: .

CDR3nt: TGTGCCAGCAGCCGCGGCGGGGGAGGGTATCGCGAAAAACTGTTTTTT
CDR3aa: CASSRGGGGYREKLFF
abundance: once
v_gene: TRBV7-8
j_gene: TRBJ1-4
d_gene: .

CDR3nt: TGTGCCAGCAGCTTAAAGGGGGCGGGAGGCTACAATGAGCAGTTCTTC
CDR3aa: CASSLKGAGGYNEQFF
abundance: once
v_gene: TRBV7-3
j_gene: TRBJ2-1
d_gene: .

CDR3nt: TGTGCTAGTGGTTCGTCCCGGGACAGCAACAATGAGCAGTTCTTC
CDR3aa: CASGSSRDSNNEQFF
abundance: .
v_gene: TRBV12-5
j_gene: TRBJ2-1
d_gene: TRBD1

CDR3nt: TGTGCCTGGAGTGTCGACAGGGCTGGGATCCGCTCCTACGAGCAGTACTTC
CDR3aa: CAWSVDRAGIRSYEQYF
abundance: .
v_gene: TRBV30
j_gene: TRBJ2-7
d_gene: TRBD1

CDR3nt: TGCGCCAGCAGTAGGGGCCGACCGGGACAGGGGTCTCTGAACACTGAAGCTTTCTTT
CDR3aa: CASSRGRPGQGSLNTEAFF
abundance: .
v_gene: TRBV5-1
j_gene: TRBJ1-1
d_gene: TRBD1

CDR3nt: TGTGCCAGCAGTTTTCACAGGGGGAGAATATCGTACGAGCAGTACTTC
CDR3aa: CASSFHRGRISYEQYF
abundance: once
v_gene: TRBV6-5
j_gene: TRBJ2-7
d_gene: TRBD1

CDR3nt: TGTGCCAGCAGCAAAGAAGTATTAGAGCGGGGGGCCCTCACAGATACGCAGTATTTT
CDR3aa: CASSKEVLERGALTDTQYF
abundance: .
v_gene: TRBV21-1
j_gene: TRBJ2-3
d_gene: .

CDR3nt: TGTGCCAGCAGTTTTTTAAAAGGGGGCACTGAAGCTTTCTTT
CDR3aa: CASSFLKGGTEAFF
abundance: .
v_gene: TRBV6-5
j_gene: TRBJ1-1
d_gene: .

CDR3nt: TGCAGCGTTGGGGGACAGGGCAATGAGCAGTTCTTC
CDR3aa: CSVGGQGNEQFF
abundance: once
v_gene: TRBV29-1
j_gene: TRBJ2-1
d_gene: TRBD1

CDR3nt: TGTGCCAGCAGCGGCAGGGGGCCTATGTTCAATCAGCCCCAGCATTTT
CDR3aa: CASSGRGPMFNQPQHF
abundance: .
v_gene: TRBV7-7
j_gene: TRBJ1-5
d_gene: TRBD1